This is a list of T cell receptor beta chains from one sample in a study of cytomegalovirus exposure and HLA in healthy donors. Assay: immunoSEQ multiplex PCR; the TCRdb copy retains only in-frame clones and omits some. The sample contains over 120,000 clones, 80% of which appear only once. Material: PBMCs. These receptors all come from a woman aged 25 to 39 in good health and CMV-seronegative. Both conserved end residues are part of each CDR3. A D gene is named only where the DNA matches it firmly. A row's size may be missing; if present it is once, few, many or a size class.

TRBV6-5,TRBD1,NA,TRBJ2-7,TGTGCCAGCAGGCCGACATCGGACAGGGCCTACGAGCAGTACTTC,CASRPTSDRAYEQYF
TRBV14,TRBD1,NA,TRBJ1-1,TGTGCCAGCAGCCAAATCGGACAGGGAGGATGGTTGTGGAACACTGAAGCTTTCTTT,CASSQIGQGGWLWNTEAFF
TRBV19,TRBD2,NA,TRBJ2-3,TGTGCCAGTAGAAGTGCGGGGGAAGCAGATACGCAGTATTTT,CASRSAGEADTQYF
TRBV19,TRBD2,few,TRBJ2-3,TGTGCCAGTAGTATAGAGACTAGCGGGAGAACAGATACGCAGTATTTT,CASSIETSGRTDTQYF
TRBV28,NA,NA,TRBJ1-2,TGTGCCAGCAGTTTAGGGCCGAACTATGGCTACACCTTC,CASSLGPNYGYTF
TRBV5-6,TRBD1,NA,TRBJ2-7,TGTGCCAGCAGCTTGGGGGGGACAGGGTGGAGGGTTTTCGAGCAGTACTTC,CASSLGGTGWRVFEQYF
TRBV27,TRBD1,NA,TRBJ2-5,TGTGCCAGCAGTCCCGGACAGGGGGTACAGACCCAGTACTTC,CASSPGQGVQTQYF
TRBV7-9,NA,once,TRBJ1-5,TGTGCCAGCACCCCGGGGGGTTTAGATCAGCCCCAGCATTTT,CASTPGGLDQPQHF
TRBV12-5,NA,NA,TRBJ1-6,TGTGCTAGTGGTTTGGTACCTCAGGGGCGGTCACCCCTCCACTTT,CASGLVPQGRSPLHF
TRBV9,NA,NA,TRBJ2-7,TGTGCCAGCAGCCCCCGGGACTGGCCCTCCTACGAGCAGTACTTC,CASSPRDWPSYEQYF
TRBV19,NA,once,TRBJ1-1,TGTGCCAGTAGTATGATGGGGAGGTATACTGAAGCTTTCTTT,CASSMMGRYTEAFF
TRBV27,NA,NA,TRBJ2-7,TGTGCCAGCAGTTTGGGGGGGCTTCTCTACGAGCAGTACTTC,CASSLGGLLYEQYF
TRBV23-1,NA,once,TRBJ2-7,TGCGCCAGCAGTCGCTCGGGGGGGACAGGGCCCAACTACGAGCAGTACTTC,CASSRSGGTGPNYEQYF
TRBV28,NA,NA,TRBJ1-5,TGTGCCAGCAGCCTGGGCCGAGACGATCAGCCCCAGCATTTT,CASSLGRDDQPQHF
TRBV5-6,NA,NA,TRBJ2-1,TGTGCCAGCAGCTTCGATCCGGTCAATGAGCAGTTCTTC,CASSFDPVNEQFF
TRBV6-5,NA,few,TRBJ1-2,TGTGCCAGCAATAAGGAGGGAACCAGGGGCTACACCTTC,CASNKEGTRGYTF
TRBV14,TRBD1,once,TRBJ1-1,TGTGCCAGCAGAAAACCAGGGGGAATTTTGAACACTGAAGCTTTCTTT,CASRKPGGILNTEAFF
TRBV19,TRBD1,once,TRBJ1-2,TGTGCCAGTAGTATACGGACAGGACAGACCTATGGCTACACCTTC,CASSIRTGQTYGYTF
TRBV6-5,NA,NA,TRBJ1-5,TGTGCCAGCAGTTACGTCCGGGGTACTCAGCCCCAGCATTTT,CASSYVRGTQPQHF
TRBV6-1,TRBD2,NA,TRBJ2-7,TGTGCCAGCAGTTTAGCGGGATCCTACGAGCAGTACTTC,CASSLAGSYEQYF
TRBV6-1,NA,NA,TRBJ2-1,TGTGCCAGCCAACAGCAGGTTAACTCCTACAATGAGCAGTTCTTC,CASQQQVNSYNEQFF
TRBV11-2,TRBD2,NA,TRBJ2-5,TGTGCCAGCAGCCAAGGCAGACTAGCGGGGGGACAGACCCAGTACTTC,CASSQGRLAGGQTQYF
TRBV4-1,TRBD1,NA,TRBJ1-3,TGCGCCAGCAGCCCGGACAGGGCGGACTCTGGAAACACCATATATTTT,CASSPDRADSGNTIYF
TRBV7-2,TRBD1,NA,TRBJ1-2,TGTGCCAGCACCCCAGGACAGGAAGCTAACTATGGCTACACCTTC,CASTPGQEANYGYTF
TRBV6-6,TRBD2,NA,TRBJ2-5,TGTGCCACAAGCGGGGAACCCCAAGAGACCCAGTACTTC,CATSGEPQETQYF
TRBV11-2,NA,NA,TRBJ2-5,TGTGCCAGCAGCTTAGATCCGGCAGGGGCCTTTGCGGGAGAGACCCAGTACTTC,CASSLDPAGAFAGETQYF
TRBV29-1,NA,NA,TRBJ1-1,TGCAGCGTTGCGAACCCCGCTCGGGCAGGGGTGGGTGAAGCTTTCTTT,CSVANPARAGVGEAFF
TRBV19,NA,NA,TRBJ1-2,TGTGCCAGTAGTATCGCGGGACGGAACTATGGCTACACCTTC,CASSIAGRNYGYTF
TRBV5-1,NA,NA,TRBJ2-7,TGCGCCAGCAGCCCAGACTCTAAAGTTACCGAGCAGTACTTC,CASSPDSKVTEQYF
TRBV2,NA,NA,TRBJ1-2,TGTGCCAGCAATACAGGGTCCTGGGGCTACACCTTC,CASNTGSWGYTF
TRBV18,NA,NA,TRBJ2-5,TGTGCCAGCTCACCGTCCACGGGGGGCAGGGAGACCCAGTACTTC,CASSPSTGGRETQYF
TRBV19,TRBD1,NA,TRBJ1-5,TGTGCCAGTAGTGTACAGGGGGCGGCCGTTGATCAGCCCCAGCATTTT,CASSVQGAAVDQPQHF
TRBV7-8,TRBD1,once,TRBJ1-2,TGTGCCAGTAGCGGACAGGGAGCATTCGGCTATGGCTACACCTTC,CASSGQGAFGYGYTF
TRBV5-8,NA,NA,TRBJ1-3,TGTGCCAGCAGCTTGGTCGTTGGGACAAACTCTGGAAACACCATATATTTT,CASSLVVGTNSGNTIYF
TRBV5-1,TRBD1,NA,TRBJ2-1,TGCGCCAGCAGCTTCAGGGGGATCTCGGGCAATGAGCAGTTCTTC,CASSFRGISGNEQFF
TRBV7-2,NA,NA,TRBJ1-2,TGTGCCAGCAGCTTAGCATCAGGGTATGACTATGGCTACACCTTC,CASSLASGYDYGYTF
TRBV5-1,TRBD1,NA,TRBJ2-7,TGCGCCAGCAGCTTATTACAGGGGGCGCGTCACGAGCAGTACTTC,CASSLLQGARHEQYF
TRBV10-3,TRBD1,NA,TRBJ2-3,TGTGCCATCAGTGAACGGGACAGGGGGCCAGATACGCAGTATTTT,CAISERDRGPDTQYF
TRBV29-1,TRBD2,once,TRBJ2-1,TGCAGCGTTGAATCACTAGCGGGATTATACAATGAGCAGTTCTTC,CSVESLAGLYNEQFF
TRBV5-1,NA,NA,TRBJ2-5,TGCGCCAGCAGCTCTTCTGGCCCCCAAGAGACCCAGTACTTC,CASSSSGPQETQYF